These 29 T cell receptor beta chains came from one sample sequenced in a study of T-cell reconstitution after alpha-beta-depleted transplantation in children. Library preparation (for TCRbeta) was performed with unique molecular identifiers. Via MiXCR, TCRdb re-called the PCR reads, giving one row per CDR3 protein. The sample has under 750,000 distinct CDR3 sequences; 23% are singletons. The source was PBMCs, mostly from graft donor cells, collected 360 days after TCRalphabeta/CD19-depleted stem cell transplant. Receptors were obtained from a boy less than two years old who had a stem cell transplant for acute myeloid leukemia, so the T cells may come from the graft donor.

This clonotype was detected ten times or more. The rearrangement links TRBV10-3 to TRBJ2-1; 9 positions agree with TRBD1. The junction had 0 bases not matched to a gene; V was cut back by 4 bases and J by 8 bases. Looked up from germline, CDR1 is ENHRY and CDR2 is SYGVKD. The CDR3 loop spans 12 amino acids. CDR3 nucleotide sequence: TGTGCCATCAGTGGACAGGGGGATGAGCAGTTCTTC. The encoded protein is CAISGQGDEQFF.

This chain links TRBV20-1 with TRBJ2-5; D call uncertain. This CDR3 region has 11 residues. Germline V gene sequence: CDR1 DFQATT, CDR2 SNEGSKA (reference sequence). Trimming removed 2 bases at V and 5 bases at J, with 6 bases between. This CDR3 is CSARNWETQYF. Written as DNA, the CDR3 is TGCAGTGCTAGAAATTGGGAGACCCAGTACTTC.

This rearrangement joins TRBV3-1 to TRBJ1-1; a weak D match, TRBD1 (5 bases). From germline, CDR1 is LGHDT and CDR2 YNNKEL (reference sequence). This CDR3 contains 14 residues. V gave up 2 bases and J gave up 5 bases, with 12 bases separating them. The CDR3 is CASSQQGFGTEAFF. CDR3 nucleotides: TGTGCCAGCAGCCAACAGGGATTTGGGACTGAAGCTTTCTTT.

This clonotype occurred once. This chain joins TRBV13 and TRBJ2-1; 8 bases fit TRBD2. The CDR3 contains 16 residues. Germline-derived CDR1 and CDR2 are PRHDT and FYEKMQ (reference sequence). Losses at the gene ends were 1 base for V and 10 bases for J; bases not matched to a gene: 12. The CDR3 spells CASSLEGSGGRAEQFF. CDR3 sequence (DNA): TGTGCCAGCAGCTTAGAAGGCAGCGGGGGTCGCGCGGAGCAGTTCTTC.

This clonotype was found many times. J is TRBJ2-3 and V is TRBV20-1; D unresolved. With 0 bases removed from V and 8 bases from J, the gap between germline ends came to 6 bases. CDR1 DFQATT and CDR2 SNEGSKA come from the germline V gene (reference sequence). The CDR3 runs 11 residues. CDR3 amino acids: CSAREFGTQYF. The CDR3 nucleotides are TGCAGTGCTAGAGAGTTCGGTACGCAGTATTTT.

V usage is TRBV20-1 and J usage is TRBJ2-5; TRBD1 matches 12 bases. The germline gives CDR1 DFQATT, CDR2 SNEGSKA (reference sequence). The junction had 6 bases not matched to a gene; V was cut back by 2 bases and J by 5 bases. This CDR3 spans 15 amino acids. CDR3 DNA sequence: TGCAGTGCTAGACCCCGGGACAGGGGGCGGGAGACCCAGTACTTC. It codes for CSARPRDRGRETQYF.

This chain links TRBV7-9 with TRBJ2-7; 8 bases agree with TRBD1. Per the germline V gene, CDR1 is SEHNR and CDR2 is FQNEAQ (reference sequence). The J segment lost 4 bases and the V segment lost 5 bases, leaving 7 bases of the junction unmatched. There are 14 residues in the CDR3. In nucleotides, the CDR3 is TGTGCCAGCAGCCCTCAGACAGGGGATTACGAGCAGTACGTC. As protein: CASSPQTGDYEQYV.

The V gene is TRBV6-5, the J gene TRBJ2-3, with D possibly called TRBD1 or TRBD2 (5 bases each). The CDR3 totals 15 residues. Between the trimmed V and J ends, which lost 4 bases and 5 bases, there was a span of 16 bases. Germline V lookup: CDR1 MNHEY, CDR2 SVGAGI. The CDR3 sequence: CASSFGTLTLDTQYF. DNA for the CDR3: TGTGCCAGCAGTTTCGGGACGTTAACCTTAGATACGCAGTATTTT.

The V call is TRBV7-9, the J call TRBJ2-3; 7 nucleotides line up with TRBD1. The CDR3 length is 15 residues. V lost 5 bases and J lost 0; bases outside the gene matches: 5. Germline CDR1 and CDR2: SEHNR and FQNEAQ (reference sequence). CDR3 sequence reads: CASSNRDSSTDTQYF. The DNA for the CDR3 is TGTGCCAGCAGCAACCGGGACAGTAGCACAGATACGCAGTATTTT.

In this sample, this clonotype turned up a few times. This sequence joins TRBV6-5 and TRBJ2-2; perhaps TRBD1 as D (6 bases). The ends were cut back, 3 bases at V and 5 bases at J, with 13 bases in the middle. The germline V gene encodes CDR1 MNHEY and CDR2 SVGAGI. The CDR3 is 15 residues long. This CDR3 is CASSYSRGSTGELFF. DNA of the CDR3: TGTGCCAGCAGTTATAGTAGGGGGTCGACCGGGGAGCTGTTTTTT.

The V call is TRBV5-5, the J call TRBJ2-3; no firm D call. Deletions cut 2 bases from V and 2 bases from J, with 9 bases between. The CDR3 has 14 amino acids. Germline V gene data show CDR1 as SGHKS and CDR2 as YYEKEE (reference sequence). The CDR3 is CASSLWELTDTQYF. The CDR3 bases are TGTGCCAGCAGCTTATGGGAACTCACAGATACGCAGTATTTT. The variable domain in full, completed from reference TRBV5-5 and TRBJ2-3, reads DAGVTQSPTHLIKTRGQQVTLRCSPISGHKSVSWYQQVLGQGPQFIFQYYEKEERGRGNFPDRFSARQFPNYSSELNVNALLLGDSALYLCASSLWELTDTQYFGPGTRLTVL.

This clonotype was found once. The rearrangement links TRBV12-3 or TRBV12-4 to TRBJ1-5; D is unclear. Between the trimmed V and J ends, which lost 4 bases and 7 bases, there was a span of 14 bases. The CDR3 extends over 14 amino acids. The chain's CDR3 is CASSWSAGRQPQHF. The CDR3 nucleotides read TGTGCCAGCAGTTGGTCGGCAGGAAGGCAGCCCCAGCATTTT.

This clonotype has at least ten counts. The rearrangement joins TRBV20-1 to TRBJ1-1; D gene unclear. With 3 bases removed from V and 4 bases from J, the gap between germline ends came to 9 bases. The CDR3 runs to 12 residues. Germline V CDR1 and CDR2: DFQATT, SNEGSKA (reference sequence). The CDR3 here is CSASVALTEAFF. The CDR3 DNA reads TGCAGTGCTAGTGTAGCGCTCACTGAAGCTTTCTTT.

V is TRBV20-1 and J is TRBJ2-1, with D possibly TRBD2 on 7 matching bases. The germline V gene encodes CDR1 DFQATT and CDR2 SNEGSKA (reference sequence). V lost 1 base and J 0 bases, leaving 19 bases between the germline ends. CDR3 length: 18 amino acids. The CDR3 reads CSARALPGGATSYNEQFF. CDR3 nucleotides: TGCAGTGCTAGAGCCCTCCCTGGGGGGGCTACCTCCTACAATGAGCAGTTCTTC.

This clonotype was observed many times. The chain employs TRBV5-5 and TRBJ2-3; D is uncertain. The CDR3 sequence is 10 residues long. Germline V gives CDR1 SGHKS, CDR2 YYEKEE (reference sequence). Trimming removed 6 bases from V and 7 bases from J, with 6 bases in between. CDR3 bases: TGTGCCAGCACTTCTAATACGCAGTATTTT. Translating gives CASTSNTQYF.

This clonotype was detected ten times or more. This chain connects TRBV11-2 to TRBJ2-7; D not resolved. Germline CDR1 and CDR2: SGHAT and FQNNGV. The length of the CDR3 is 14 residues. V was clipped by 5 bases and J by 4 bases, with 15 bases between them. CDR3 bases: TGTGCCAGCAGCACTTGGAACATCCGGTACGAGCAGTACTTC. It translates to CASSTWNIRYEQYF.

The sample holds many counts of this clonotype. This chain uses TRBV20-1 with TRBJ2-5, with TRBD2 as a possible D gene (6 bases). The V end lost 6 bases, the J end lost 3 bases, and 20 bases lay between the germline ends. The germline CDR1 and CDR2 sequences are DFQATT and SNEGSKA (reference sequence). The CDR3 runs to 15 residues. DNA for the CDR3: TGCAGTGCGAGAAAGACCGGGACTGTCGAAGAGACCCAGTACTTC. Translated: CSARKTGTVEETQYF.

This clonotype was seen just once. CDR3 coding DNA: TGTGCCAGCAGTCTCCACCGGGGGGGCACAGATACGCAGTATTTT. The encoded protein is CASSLHRGGTDTQYF. This chain connects TRBV6-1 to TRBJ2-3; 7 bases fit TRBD2. This CDR3 region has 15 residues. CDR1 and CDR2 from the germline V gene are MNHNS and SASEGT. Trimming cost V 5 bases and J 1 base; bases outside gene matches: 6.

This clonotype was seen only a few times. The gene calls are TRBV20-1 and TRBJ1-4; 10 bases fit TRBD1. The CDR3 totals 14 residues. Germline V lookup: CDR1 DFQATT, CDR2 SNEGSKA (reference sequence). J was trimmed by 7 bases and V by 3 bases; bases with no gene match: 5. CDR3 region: CSASDRGLGEKLFF. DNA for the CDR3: TGCAGTGCTAGCGACAGGGGGCTCGGTGAAAAACTGTTTTTT.

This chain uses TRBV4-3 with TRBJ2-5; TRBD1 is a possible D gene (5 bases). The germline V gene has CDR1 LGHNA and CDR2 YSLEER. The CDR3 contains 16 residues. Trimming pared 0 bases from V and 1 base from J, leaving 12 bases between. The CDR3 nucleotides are TGCGCCAGCAGCCAAGATCTGTGGGGCAGCCAAGAGACCCAGTACTTC. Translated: CASSQDLWGSQETQYF.

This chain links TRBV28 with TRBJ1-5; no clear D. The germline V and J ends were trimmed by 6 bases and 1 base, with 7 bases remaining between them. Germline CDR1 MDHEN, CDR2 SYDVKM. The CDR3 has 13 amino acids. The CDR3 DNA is TGTGCCAGCAGCGGGTCGAGCAATCAGCCCCAGCATTTT. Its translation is CASSGSSNQPQHF.

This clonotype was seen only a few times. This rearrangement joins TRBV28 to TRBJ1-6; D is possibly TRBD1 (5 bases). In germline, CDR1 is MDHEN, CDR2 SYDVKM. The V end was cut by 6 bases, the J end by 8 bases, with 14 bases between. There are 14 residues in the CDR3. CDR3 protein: CASRGEGRDSPLHF. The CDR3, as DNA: TGTGCCAGCAGGGGTGAGGGGCGGGATTCACCCCTCCACTTT.

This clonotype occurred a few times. CDR3: CASSLAAGTSYEQYF. CDR3 nucleotide sequence: TGTGCCAGCAGCTTAGCCGCGGGGACGAGTTACGAGCAGTACTTC. The chain links TRBV7-6 to TRBJ2-7; D is perhaps TRBD2 (6 bases). The CDR3 runs 15 residues. The germline gives CDR1 SGHVS, CDR2 FNYEAQ. Trimming removed 0 bases at V and 4 bases at J, with 13 bases between.

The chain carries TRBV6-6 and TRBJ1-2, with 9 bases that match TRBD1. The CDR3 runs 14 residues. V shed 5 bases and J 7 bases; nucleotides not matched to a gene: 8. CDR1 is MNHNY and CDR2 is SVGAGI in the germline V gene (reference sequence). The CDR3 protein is CASSLTGTGIGYTF. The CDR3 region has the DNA TGTGCCAGCAGTCTTACCGGGACAGGGATTGGCTACACCTTC.

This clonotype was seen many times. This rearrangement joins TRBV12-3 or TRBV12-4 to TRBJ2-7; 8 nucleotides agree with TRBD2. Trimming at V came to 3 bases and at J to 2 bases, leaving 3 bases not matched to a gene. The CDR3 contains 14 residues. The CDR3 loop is CASSFGGGPYEQYF. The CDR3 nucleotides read TGTGCCAGCAGTTTCGGCGGGGGGCCCTACGAGCAGTACTTC.

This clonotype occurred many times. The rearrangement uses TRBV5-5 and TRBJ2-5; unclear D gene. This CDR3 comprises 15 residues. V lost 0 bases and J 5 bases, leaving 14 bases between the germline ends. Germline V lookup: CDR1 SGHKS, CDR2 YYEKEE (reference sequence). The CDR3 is CASSLVFAGLETQYF. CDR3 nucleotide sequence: TGTGCCAGCAGCTTGGTTTTTGCCGGGTTGGAGACCCAGTACTTC.

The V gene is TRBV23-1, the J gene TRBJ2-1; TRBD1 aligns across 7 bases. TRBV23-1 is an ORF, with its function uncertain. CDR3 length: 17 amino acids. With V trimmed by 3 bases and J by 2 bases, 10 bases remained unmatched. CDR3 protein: CASSQLGQWNAYNEQFF. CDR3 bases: TGCGCCAGCAGTCAGCTGGGACAGTGGAATGCCTACAATGAGCAGTTCTTC.

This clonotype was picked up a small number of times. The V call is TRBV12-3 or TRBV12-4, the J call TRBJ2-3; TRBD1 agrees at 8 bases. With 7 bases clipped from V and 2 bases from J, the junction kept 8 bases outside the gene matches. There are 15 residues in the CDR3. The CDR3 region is CASTLQDRVTDTQYF. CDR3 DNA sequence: TGTGCCAGCACCCTCCAGGACAGGGTCACAGATACGCAGTATTTT.

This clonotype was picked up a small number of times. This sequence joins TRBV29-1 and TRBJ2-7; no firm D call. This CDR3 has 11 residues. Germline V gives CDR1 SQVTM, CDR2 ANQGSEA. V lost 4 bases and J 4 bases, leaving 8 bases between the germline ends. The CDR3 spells CSVVTGYEQYV. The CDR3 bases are TGCAGCGTTGTAACCGGGTACGAGCAGTACGTC.